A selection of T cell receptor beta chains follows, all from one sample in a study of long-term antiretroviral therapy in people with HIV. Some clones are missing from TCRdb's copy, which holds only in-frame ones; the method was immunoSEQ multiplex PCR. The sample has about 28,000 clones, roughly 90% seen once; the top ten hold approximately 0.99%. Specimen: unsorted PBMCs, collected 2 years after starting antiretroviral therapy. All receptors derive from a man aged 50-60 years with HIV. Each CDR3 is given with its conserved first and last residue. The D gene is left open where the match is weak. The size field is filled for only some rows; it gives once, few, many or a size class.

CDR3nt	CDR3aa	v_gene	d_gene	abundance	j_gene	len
TGTGCCAGCAGCTTAGCGGGGAGCGCCGGGGAGCTGTTTTTT	CASSLAGSAGELFF	TRBV7-6	-	-	TRBJ2-2	14
TGTGCCAGCAGTTCCCAGGGTGCAACTAATGAAAAACTGTTTTTT	CASSSQGATNEKLFF	TRBV6-6	-	-	TRBJ1-4	15
TGTGCCAGCAGAAACATAAGTCACCCCGGTCCCGGGGAGCTGTTTTTT	CASRNISHPGPGELFF	TRBV7-6	-	once	TRBJ2-2	16
TGCAGTGCTACTGACCCCACTGCGCAGTATTTT	CSATDPTAQYF	TRBV20-1	-	-	TRBJ2-3	11
TGTGCCAGCAGTTTATCCAGCGGGGGCCTCCGGGTAGAGACCCAGTACTTC	CASSLSSGGLRVETQYF	TRBV28	TRBD2	-	TRBJ2-5	17
TGTGCCAGCAGCCAGGACATGGCTAATGAAAAACTGTTTTTT	CASSQDMANEKLFF	TRBV6-5	-	-	TRBJ1-4	14
TGCGCCAGCAGAGAGGACAGGAACACCGGGGAGCTGTTTTTT	CASREDRNTGELFF	TRBV10-2	-	-	TRBJ2-2	14
TGCGCCAGCAGCCAATCCCTGACAGGAAGCTATGGCTACACCTTC	CASSQSLTGSYGYTF	TRBV4-1	-	-	TRBJ1-2	15
TGTGCCAGCAGCGTAGACCCAAGCGACGGCCACTACGAGCAGTACTTC	CASSVDPSDGHYEQYF	TRBV9	-	-	TRBJ2-7	16
TGTGCCATCCGGGACAGGACCCAAGAGACCCAGTACTTC	CAIRDRTQETQYF	TRBV2	TRBD1	once	TRBJ2-5	13
TGTGCCAGCAGTGCGGGACAGTCCTACGAGCAGTACTTC	CASSAGQSYEQYF	TRBV25-1	TRBD1	-	TRBJ2-7	13
TGTGCCAGCAGCGTGGGTTACAGGGGCTACACCTTC	CASSVGYRGYTF	TRBV9	-	-	TRBJ1-2	12
TGTGCCAGCAGTGAAACAAGGCCTTATAATTCACCCCTCCACTTT	CASSETRPYNSPLHF	TRBV2	-	-	TRBJ1-6	15
TGTGCCAGCAGTTCCCTCTCAGGTTACTCCTACGAGCAGTACTTC	CASSSLSGYSYEQYF	TRBV25-1	-	-	TRBJ2-7	15
TGTGCCAGTAGTATTGGAGGCAGGGGTTTGGGAGAGCAGTACTTC	CASSIGGRGLGEQYF	TRBV19	-	-	TRBJ2-7	15
TGTGCCAGTAGTATTCGATCAGGGCCTTATAGCAATCAGCCCCAGCATTTT	CASSIRSGPYSNQPQHF	TRBV19	-	-	TRBJ1-5	17
TGTGCCAGCAGCGCCGGACAGGGTGGAGAGACCCAGTACTTC	CASSAGQGGETQYF	TRBV5-8	TRBD1	-	TRBJ2-5	14
TGTGCCAGAAGCTTGGGGGTAAGACGCTCTGGGGCCAACGTCCTGACTTTC	CARSLGVRRSGANVLTF	TRBV5-3	-	-	TRBJ2-6	17
TGCGCCAGCAGCCACGGGACTAGCGGGAGTTGGGGAGATACGCAGTATTTT	CASSHGTSGSWGDTQYF	TRBV5-1	TRBD2	-	TRBJ2-3	17
TGTGCCAGCAGCGTAGGTTCGGCGGCGGGAGGCTCCTACGAGCAGTACTTC	CASSVGSAAGGSYEQYF	TRBV9	TRBD2	-	TRBJ2-7	17
TGCGCCAGCAGCTTTAGCGGGTACGAGCAGTACTTC	CASSFSGYEQYF	TRBV5-1	TRBD2	-	TRBJ2-7	12
TGTGCCAGCAGCTTAGGAGGGGGGGGCGCATATAGCAATCAGCCCCAGCATTTT	CASSLGGGGAYSNQPQHF	TRBV7-8	-	-	TRBJ1-5	18
TGTGCCGGGAGGGTTACTGAAGCTTTCTTT	CAGRVTEAFF	TRBV30	-	-	TRBJ1-1	10
TGTGCCAGCAGCTCCCGGGTCCGGGGCTATGATGGCTACACCTTC	CASSSRVRGYDGYTF	TRBV7-2	-	-	TRBJ1-2	15
TGTGCCAGCAGGCGGGACAGGGGCTACGAGCAGTACTTC	CASRRDRGYEQYF	TRBV5-4	TRBD1	-	TRBJ2-7	13
TGTGCCAGCAGCTTAGACCTCCGAGGGTTCCTCACCTTC	CASSLDLRGFLTF	TRBV7-2	-	few	TRBJ1-2	13
TGCGCCAGCAGTGAAGGCTGGCGGGGGGCGGCCACAGATACGCAGTATTTT	CASSEGWRGAATDTQYF	TRBV10-2	TRBD2	-	TRBJ2-3	17
TGTGCCAGCAGCGTAGCTCCGGGGGGGCCGAACACTGAAGCTTTCTTT	CASSVAPGGPNTEAFF	TRBV9	-	once	TRBJ1-1	16
TGTGCCAGCTCCTTCCAAGAGACCCAGTACTTC	CASSFQETQYF	TRBV18	-	once	TRBJ2-5	11
TGCGCCAGCAGCTTCGGGACAGGTCAAGGCTACGAGCAGTACTTC	CASSFGTGQGYEQYF	TRBV5-1	TRBD1	-	TRBJ2-7	15
TGTGCCAGCAGCTTGGCCGGGGCAGGATCGCAGTATTTT	CASSLAGAGSQYF	TRBV5-4	-	-	TRBJ2-3	13
TGTGCCAGCAGTGGACAACTCGACAGGGCTGATGGAAACACCATATATTTT	CASSGQLDRADGNTIYF	TRBV2	TRBD1	-	TRBJ1-3	17
TGTGCCAGCAGTCGTGGGTATAGCAATCAGCCCCAGCATTTT	CASSRGYSNQPQHF	TRBV27	-	-	TRBJ1-5	14
TGTGCCAGCTACAGGGAAAACACCGGGGAGCTGTTTTTT	CASYRENTGELFF	TRBV28	-	-	TRBJ2-2	13
TGTGCCAGCAGCGTCCGGGACAGCCAATTCCGAGCTTTCTTT	CASSVRDSQFRAFF	TRBV5-6	TRBD1	-	TRBJ1-1	14
TGTGCCAGCAGTGAGAGGCCGTTTGGGGGCTACACCTTC	CASSERPFGGYTF	TRBV25-1	-	-	TRBJ1-2	13
TGTGCCAGCAGTGGGAGGGGGCGGCTAGGCGCTGGAAACACCATATATTTT	CASSGRGRLGAGNTIYF	TRBV6-1	TRBD1	-	TRBJ1-3	17
TGTGCCAGTAGGATTCAGCTGAACACTGAAGCTTTCTTT	CASRIQLNTEAFF	TRBV19	-	-	TRBJ1-1	13
TGTGCCAGCAGCTTAGAGAACCTCGCGAACACCGGGGAGCTGTTTTTT	CASSLENLANTGELFF	TRBV7-2	-	-	TRBJ2-2	16
TGTGCCAGCAGTTACGGGGGGGGAGAGACCCAGTACTTC	CASSYGGGETQYF	TRBV6-5	TRBD2	-	TRBJ2-5	13
TGTGCCAGTACTCGGTTCCTCTCTGGAAACACCATATATTTT	CASTRFLSGNTIYF	TRBV19	-	-	TRBJ1-3	14
TGTGCCAGCAGATCCTTCCCCGACAGTGCCTTGGACTATGGCTACACCTTC	CASRSFPDSALDYGYTF	TRBV7-2	-	-	TRBJ1-2	17
TGCGCCAGCAGCCAGGGGGGGGGTGGTCAGCCCCAGCATTTT	CASSQGGGGQPQHF	TRBV4-1	-	-	TRBJ1-5	14
TGTGCCAGCAGTCCAACGGCAGCTGGAAACACCATATATTTT	CASSPTAAGNTIYF	TRBV28	-	-	TRBJ1-3	14
TGTGCCAGCAGTCTAGAGCGCTATGGCTACACCTTC	CASSLERYGYTF	TRBV7-9	-	-	TRBJ1-2	12
TGTGCCAGCAGTCCCAGTAGGGGTAGGACTGAAGCTTTCTTT	CASSPSRGRTEAFF	TRBV27	-	few	TRBJ1-1	14
TGTGCCAGCAGCTTGGGGACAGGGGTTGAAGCTTTCTTT	CASSLGTGVEAFF	TRBV7-9	TRBD1	-	TRBJ1-1	13
TGTGCCAGCTCACCGCGGGGGAAAGGGCACTATGGCTACACCTTC	CASSPRGKGHYGYTF	TRBV18	-	-	TRBJ1-2	15
TGTGCCAGCAGTTTAGCGGTAACAGATACGCAGTATTTT	CASSLAVTDTQYF	TRBV5-6	-	-	TRBJ2-3	13
TGTGCCTGGAGTAGGGGCGCCAAAAACATTCAGTACTTC	CAWSRGAKNIQYF	TRBV30	-	-	TRBJ2-4	13
TGTGCCAGCGGAACGGCGGGGGGCTACGAGCAGTACTTC	CASGTAGGYEQYF	TRBV6-5	TRBD2	few	TRBJ2-7	13
TGTGCCAGCTCACCACAAGCCCTCACAGATACGCAGTATTTT	CASSPQALTDTQYF	TRBV18	-	-	TRBJ2-3	14
TGTGCCAGCAGTAAACAGGGGGCTACTAACTATGGCTACACCTTC	CASSKQGATNYGYTF	TRBV6-5	TRBD1	-	TRBJ1-2	15
TGCGCCAGCAGCCAAGGGGGAGGTGAGCAGTTCTTC	CASSQGGGEQFF	TRBV4-1	-	-	TRBJ2-1	12
TGCGCCAGCAGCCCGGGACCGATCAATCAGCCCCAGCATTTT	CASSPGPINQPQHF	TRBV4-1	-	once	TRBJ1-5	14
TGTGCCAGCAGCCCCACTAGCGGGAGGGGAGAGACCCAGTACTTC	CASSPTSGRGETQYF	TRBV7-2	TRBD2	-	TRBJ2-5	15
TGTGCCAGCAGTTTAAGGCTAGCGGGAGCCGAATCCTACAATGAGCAGTTCTTC	CASSLRLAGAESYNEQFF	TRBV28	TRBD2	-	TRBJ2-1	18